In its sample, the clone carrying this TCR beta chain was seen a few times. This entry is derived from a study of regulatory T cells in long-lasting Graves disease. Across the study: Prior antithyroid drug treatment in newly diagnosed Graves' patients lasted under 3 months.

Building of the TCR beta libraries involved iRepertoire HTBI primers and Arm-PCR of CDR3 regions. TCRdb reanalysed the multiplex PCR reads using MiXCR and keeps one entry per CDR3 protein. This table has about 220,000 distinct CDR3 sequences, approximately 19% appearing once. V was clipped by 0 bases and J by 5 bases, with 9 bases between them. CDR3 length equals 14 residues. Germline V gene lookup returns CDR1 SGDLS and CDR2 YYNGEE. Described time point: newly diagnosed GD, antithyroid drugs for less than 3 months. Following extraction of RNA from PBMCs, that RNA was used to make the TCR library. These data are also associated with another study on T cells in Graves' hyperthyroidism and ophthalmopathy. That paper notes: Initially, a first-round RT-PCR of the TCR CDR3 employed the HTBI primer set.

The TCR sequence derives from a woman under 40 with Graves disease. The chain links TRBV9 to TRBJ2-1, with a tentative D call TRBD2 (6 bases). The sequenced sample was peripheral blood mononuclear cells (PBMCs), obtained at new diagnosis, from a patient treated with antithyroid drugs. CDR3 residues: CASSVAREDNEQFF. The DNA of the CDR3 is TGTGCCAGCAGCGTAGCCAGGGAGGACAATGAGCAGTTCTTC.